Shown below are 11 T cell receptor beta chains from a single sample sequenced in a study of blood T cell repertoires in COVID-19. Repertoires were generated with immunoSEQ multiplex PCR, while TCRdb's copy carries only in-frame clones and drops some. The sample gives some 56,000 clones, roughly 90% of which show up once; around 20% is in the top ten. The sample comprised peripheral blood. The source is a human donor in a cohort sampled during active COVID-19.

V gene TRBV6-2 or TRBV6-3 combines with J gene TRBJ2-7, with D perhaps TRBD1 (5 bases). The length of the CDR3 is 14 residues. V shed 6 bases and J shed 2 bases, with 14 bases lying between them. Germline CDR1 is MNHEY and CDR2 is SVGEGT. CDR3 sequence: CASSRGQGTYEQYF. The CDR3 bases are TGTGCCAGCAGCCGCGGTCAGGGAACCTACGAGCAGTACTTC.

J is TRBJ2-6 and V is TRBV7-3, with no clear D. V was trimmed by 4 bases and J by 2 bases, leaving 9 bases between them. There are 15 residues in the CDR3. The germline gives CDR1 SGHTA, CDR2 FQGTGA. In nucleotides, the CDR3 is TGTGCCAGCAGCTATACAGTAACTGGGGCCAACGTCCTGACTTTC. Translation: CASSYTVTGANVLTF.

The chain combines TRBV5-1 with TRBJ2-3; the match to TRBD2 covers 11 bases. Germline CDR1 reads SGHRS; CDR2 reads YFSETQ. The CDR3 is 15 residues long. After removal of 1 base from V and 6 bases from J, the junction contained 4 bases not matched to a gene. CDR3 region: CASSLTSGGLDTQYF. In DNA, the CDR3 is TGCGCCAGCAGCTTGACTAGCGGGGGCCTGGATACGCAGTATTTT.

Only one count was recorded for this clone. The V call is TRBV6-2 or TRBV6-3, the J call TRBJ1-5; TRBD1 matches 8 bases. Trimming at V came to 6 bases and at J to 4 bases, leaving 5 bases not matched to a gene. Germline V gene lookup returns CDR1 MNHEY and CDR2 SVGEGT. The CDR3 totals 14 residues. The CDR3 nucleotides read TGTGCCAGCAGCCTTGGACAGGGAAATCAGCCCCAGCATTTT. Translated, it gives CASSLGQGNQPQHF.

CDR3 bases: TGCGCCAGCAGCCCGGGGACGGAGGGAGAGACCCAGTACTTC. It yields the protein CASSPGTEGETQYF. The chain uses TRBV5-1 and TRBJ2-5; tentatively, D is TRBD2 (6 bases). Trimming cost V 4 bases and J 4 bases, with 14 bases left between them. Per the germline V gene, CDR1 is SGHRS and CDR2 is YFSETQ. CDR3 length: 14 residues.

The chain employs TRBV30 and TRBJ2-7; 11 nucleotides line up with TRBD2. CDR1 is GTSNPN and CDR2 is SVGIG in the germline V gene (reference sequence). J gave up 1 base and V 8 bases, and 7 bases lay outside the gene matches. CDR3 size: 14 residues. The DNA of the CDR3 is TGTGCCGCGAACGGACTAGCGGGTTCCTACGAGCAGTACTTC. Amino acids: CAANGLAGSYEQYF.

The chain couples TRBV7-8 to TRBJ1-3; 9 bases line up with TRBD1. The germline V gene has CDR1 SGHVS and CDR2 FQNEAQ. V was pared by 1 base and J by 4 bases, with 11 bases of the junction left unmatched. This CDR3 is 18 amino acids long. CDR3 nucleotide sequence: TGTGCCAGCAGCTTAGGGTCATGGGGACAGGGAACGGGAAACACCATATATTTT. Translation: CASSLGSWGQGTGNTIYF.

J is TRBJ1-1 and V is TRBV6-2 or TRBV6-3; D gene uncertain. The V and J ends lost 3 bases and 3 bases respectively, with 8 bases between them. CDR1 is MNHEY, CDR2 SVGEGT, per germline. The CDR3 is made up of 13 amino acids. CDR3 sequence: CASSYDGDTEAFF. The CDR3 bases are TGTGCCAGCAGTTATGACGGGGACACTGAAGCTTTCTTT.

As DNA, the CDR3 is TGTGCCAGCAGCCAAGATCTATCACGAGACGAGCAGTACTTC. Translating gives CASSQDLSRDEQYF. V gene TRBV4-2 combines with J gene TRBJ2-7; D not certain. Per the germline V gene, CDR1 is LGHNA and CDR2 is YNFKEQ. Trimming shortened V by 0 bases and J by 5 bases, and 11 bases separated the two germline ends. The CDR3 extends over 14 amino acids.

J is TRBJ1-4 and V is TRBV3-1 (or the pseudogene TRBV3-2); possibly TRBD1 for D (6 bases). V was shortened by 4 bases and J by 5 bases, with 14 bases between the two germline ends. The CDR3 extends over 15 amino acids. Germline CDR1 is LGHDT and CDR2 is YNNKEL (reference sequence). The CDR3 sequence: CASSPGQSLNEKLFF. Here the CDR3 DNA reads TGTGCCAGCAGCCCTGGACAGTCTTTGAATGAAAAACTGTTTTTT.

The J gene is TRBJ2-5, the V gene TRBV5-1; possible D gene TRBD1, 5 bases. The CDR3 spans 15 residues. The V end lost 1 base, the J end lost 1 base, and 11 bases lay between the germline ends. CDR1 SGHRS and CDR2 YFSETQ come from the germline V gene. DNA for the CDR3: TGCGCCAGCAGCTTGCAGGCCAGGGTCCAAGAGACCCAGTACTTC. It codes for CASSLQARVQETQYF. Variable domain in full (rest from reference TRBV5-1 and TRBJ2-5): KAGVTQTPRYLIKTRGQQVTLSCSPISGHRSVSWYQQTPGQGLQFLFEYFSETQRNKGNFPGRFSGRQFSNSRSEMNVSTLELGDSALYLCASSLQARVQETQYFGPGTRLLVL.